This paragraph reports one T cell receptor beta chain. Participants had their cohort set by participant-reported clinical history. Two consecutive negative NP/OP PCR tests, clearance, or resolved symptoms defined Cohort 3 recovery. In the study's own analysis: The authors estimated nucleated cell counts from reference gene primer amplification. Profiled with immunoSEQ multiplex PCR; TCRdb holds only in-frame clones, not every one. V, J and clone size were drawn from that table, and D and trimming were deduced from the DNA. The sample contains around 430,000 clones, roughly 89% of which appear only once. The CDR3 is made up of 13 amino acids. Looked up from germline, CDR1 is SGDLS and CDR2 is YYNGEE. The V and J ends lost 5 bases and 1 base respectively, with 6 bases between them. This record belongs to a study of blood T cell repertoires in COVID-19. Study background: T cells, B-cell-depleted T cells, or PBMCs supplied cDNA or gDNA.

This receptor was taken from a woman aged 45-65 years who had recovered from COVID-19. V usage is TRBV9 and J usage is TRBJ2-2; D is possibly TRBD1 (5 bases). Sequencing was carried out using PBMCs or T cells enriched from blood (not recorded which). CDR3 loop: CASRQENTGELFF. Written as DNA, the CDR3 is TGTGCCAGCAGACAGGAGAACACCGGGGAGCTGTTTTTT.